A selection of T cell receptor beta chains follows, all from one sample in a study of T cell changes during pregnancy in multiple sclerosis. TCRdb keeps only in-frame clones here, not all; method: immunoSEQ multiplex PCR. The table lists around 95,000 clones, roughly 90% of them singletons, with 1.9% in the top ten. The sequencing here drew on peripheral blood, taken after pregnancy. The source of these receptors is a female donor with multiple sclerosis, enrolled in a pregnancy study. Both conserved end residues are part of each CDR3. A D gene is named only where the DNA matches it firmly. Clone size is given for some rows only: seen once, a few or many times, or a class if the clone is expanded.

clone_size: NA
d_call: TRBD2
j_call: TRBJ2-1
v_call: TRBV19
cdr3_aa: CASSIDHGRASDGEQFF
cdr3_nt: TGTGCCAGTAGTATAGATCACGGGAGGGCCAGTGATGGGGAGCAGTTCTTC

clone_size: NA
d_call: TRBD1
j_call: TRBJ2-1
v_call: TRBV9
cdr3_aa: CASSARGRDEQFF
cdr3_nt: TGTGCCAGCAGCGCCAGGGGGCGGGATGAGCAGTTCTTC

clone_size: NA
d_call: NA
j_call: TRBJ2-7
v_call: TRBV7-3
cdr3_aa: CASSPPRPTGHGRVLYEQYF
cdr3_nt: TGTGCCAGCAGCCCTCCCCGACCCACAGGGCATGGACGCGTCTTGTACGAGCAGTACTTC

clone_size: NA
d_call: NA
j_call: TRBJ1-2
v_call: TRBV7-8
cdr3_aa: CASSSGTFYGYTF
cdr3_nt: TGTGCCAGCAGCTCCGGGACATTCTATGGCTACACCTTC

clone_size: NA
d_call: TRBD1
j_call: TRBJ1-2
v_call: TRBV9
cdr3_aa: CASSLEDRSYYGYTF
cdr3_nt: TGTGCCAGCAGCTTGGAGGACAGGTCCTACTATGGCTACACCTTC

clone_size: NA
d_call: TRBD2
j_call: TRBJ2-1
v_call: TRBV19
cdr3_aa: CASSGLAGKGEQFF
cdr3_nt: TGTGCCAGTAGCGGACTAGCGGGAAAGGGTGAGCAGTTCTTC

clone_size: once
d_call: NA
j_call: TRBJ2-5
v_call: TRBV9
cdr3_aa: CASSVTPSVETQYF
cdr3_nt: TGTGCCAGCAGCGTAACCCCTAGCGTGGAGACCCAGTACTTC

clone_size: NA
d_call: NA
j_call: TRBJ1-3
v_call: TRBV7-8
cdr3_aa: CASSFGGGGNTIYF
cdr3_nt: TGTGCCAGCAGCTTCGGGGGAGGTGGAAACACCATATATTTT

clone_size: NA
d_call: TRBD1
j_call: TRBJ1-2
v_call: TRBV7-3
cdr3_aa: CASSFDGPGTGYGYTF
cdr3_nt: TGTGCCAGCAGCTTCGACGGTCCGGGGACAGGGTACGGCTACACCTTC

clone_size: NA
d_call: TRBD2
j_call: TRBJ2-1
v_call: TRBV9
cdr3_aa: CASSFGTSGIIEQFF
cdr3_nt: TGTGCCAGCAGCTTCGGGACTAGCGGTATAATTGAGCAGTTCTTC

clone_size: NA
d_call: TRBD1
j_call: TRBJ1-6
v_call: TRBV19
cdr3_aa: CASSVQGDNSPLHF
cdr3_nt: TGTGCCAGTAGTGTACAGGGGGATAATTCACCCCTCCACTTT

clone_size: NA
d_call: NA
j_call: TRBJ2-7
v_call: TRBV11-3
cdr3_aa: CASSTFTGSSYEQYF
cdr3_nt: TGTGCCAGCAGCACATTCACAGGGAGCTCCTACGAGCAGTACTTC

clone_size: NA
d_call: NA
j_call: TRBJ1-5
v_call: TRBV7-9
cdr3_aa: CASSITGSNQPQHF
cdr3_nt: TGTGCCAGCAGTATTACGGGAAGCAATCAGCCCCAGCATTTT

clone_size: NA
d_call: TRBD1
j_call: TRBJ2-2
v_call: TRBV2
cdr3_aa: CASSTHRTGGVAGELFF
cdr3_nt: TGTGCCAGCAGTACTCACCGGACAGGGGGCGTTGCCGGGGAGCTGTTTTTT

clone_size: NA
d_call: NA
j_call: TRBJ2-1
v_call: TRBV9
cdr3_aa: CASSGGGADEQFF
cdr3_nt: TGTGCCAGCAGCGGGGGCGGAGCCGATGAGCAGTTCTTC

clone_size: NA
d_call: NA
j_call: TRBJ1-1
v_call: TRBV30
cdr3_aa: CAWSVPGLETEAFF
cdr3_nt: TGTGCCTGGAGTGTACCGGGTCTTGAGACTGAAGCTTTCTTT